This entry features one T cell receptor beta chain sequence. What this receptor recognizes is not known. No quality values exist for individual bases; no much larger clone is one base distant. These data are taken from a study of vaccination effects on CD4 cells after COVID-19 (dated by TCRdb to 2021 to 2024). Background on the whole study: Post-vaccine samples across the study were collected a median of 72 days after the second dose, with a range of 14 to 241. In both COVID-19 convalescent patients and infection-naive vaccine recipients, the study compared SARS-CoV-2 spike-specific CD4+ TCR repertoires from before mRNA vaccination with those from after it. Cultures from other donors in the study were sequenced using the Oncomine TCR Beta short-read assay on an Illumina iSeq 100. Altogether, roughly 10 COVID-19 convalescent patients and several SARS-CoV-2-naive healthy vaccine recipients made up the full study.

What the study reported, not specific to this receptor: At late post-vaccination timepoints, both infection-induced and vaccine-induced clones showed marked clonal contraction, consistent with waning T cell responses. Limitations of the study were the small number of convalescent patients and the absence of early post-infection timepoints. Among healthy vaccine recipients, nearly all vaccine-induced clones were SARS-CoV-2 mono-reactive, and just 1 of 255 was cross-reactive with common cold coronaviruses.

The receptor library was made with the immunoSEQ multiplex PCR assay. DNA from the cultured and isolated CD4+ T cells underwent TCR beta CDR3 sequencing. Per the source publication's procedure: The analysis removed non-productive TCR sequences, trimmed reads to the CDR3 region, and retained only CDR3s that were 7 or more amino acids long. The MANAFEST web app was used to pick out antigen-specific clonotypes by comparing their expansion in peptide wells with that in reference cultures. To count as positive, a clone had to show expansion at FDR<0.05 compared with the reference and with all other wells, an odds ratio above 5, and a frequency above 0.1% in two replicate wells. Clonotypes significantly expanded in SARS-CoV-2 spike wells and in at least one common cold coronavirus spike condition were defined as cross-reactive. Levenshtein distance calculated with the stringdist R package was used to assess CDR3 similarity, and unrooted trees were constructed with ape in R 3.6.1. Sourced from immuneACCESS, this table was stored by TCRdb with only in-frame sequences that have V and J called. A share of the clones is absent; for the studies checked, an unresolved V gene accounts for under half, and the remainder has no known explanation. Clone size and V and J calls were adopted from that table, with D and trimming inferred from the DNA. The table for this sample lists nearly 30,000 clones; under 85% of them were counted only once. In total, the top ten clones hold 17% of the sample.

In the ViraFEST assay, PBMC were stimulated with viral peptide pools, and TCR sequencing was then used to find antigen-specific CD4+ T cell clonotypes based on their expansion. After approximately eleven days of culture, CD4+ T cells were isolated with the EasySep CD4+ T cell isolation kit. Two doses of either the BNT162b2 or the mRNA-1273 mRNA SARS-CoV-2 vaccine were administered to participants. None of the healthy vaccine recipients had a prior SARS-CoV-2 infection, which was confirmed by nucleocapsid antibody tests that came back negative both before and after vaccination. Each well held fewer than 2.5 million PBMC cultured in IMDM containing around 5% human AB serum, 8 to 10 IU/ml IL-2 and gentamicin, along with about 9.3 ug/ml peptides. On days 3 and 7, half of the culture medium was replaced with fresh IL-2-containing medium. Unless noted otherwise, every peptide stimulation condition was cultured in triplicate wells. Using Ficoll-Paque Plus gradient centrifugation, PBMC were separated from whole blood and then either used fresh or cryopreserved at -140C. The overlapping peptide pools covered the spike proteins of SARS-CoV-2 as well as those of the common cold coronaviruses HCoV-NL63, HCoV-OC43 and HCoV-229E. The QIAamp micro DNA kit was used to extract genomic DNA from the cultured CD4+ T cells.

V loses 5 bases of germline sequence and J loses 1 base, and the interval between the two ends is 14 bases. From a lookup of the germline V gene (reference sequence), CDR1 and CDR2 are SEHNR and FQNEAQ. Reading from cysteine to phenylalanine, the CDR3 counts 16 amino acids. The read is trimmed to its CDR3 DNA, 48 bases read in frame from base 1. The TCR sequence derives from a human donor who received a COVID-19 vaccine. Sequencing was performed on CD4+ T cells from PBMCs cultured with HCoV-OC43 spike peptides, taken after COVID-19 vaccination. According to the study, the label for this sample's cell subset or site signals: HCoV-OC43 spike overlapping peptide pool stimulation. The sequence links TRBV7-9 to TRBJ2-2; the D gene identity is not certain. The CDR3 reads CASSARRTKNTGELFF. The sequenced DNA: TGTGCCAGCAGCGCCCGGAGAACCAAGAACACCGGGGAGCTGTTTTTT.